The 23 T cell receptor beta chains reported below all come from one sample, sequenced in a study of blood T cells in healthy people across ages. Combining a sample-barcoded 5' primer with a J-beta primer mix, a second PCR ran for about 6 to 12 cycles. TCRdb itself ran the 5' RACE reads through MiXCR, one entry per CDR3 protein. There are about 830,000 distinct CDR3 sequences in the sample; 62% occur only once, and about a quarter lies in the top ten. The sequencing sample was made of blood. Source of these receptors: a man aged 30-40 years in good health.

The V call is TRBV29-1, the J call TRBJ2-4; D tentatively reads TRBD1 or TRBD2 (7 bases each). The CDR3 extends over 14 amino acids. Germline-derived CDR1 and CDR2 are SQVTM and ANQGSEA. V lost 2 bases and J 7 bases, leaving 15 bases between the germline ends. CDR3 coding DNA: TGCAGCGTTGAAATGGCAGGGGGGGGGAACATTCAGTACTTC. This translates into CSVEMAGGGNIQYF.

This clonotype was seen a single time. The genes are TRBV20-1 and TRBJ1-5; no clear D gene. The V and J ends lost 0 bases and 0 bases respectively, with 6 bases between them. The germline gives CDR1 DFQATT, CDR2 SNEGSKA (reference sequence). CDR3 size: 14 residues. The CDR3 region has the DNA TGCAGTGCTAGAGATAGCCCTAGCAATCAGCCCCAGCATTTT. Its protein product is CSARDSPSNQPQHF.

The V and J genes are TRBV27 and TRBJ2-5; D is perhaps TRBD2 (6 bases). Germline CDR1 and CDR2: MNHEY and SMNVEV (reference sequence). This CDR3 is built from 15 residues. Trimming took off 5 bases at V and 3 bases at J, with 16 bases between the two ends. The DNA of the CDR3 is TGTGCCAGCAGTCCTTCCGCGGGGTTGGAAGAGACCCAGTACTTC. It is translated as CASSPSAGLEETQYF.

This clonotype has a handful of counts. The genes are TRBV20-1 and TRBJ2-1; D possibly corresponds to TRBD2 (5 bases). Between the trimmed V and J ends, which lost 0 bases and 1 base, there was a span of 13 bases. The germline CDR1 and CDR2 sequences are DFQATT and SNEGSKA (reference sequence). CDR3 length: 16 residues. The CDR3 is CSARDRRSLSYNEQFF. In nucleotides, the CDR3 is TGCAGTGCTAGAGATCGGAGGAGCCTGTCCTACAATGAGCAGTTCTTC.

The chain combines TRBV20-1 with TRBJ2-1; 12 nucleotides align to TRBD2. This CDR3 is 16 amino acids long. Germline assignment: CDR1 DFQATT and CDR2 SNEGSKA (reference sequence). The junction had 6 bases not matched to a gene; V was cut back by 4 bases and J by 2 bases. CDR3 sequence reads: CSAMTSGGGAYNEQFF. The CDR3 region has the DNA TGCAGTGCTATGACTAGCGGGGGCGGGGCCTACAATGAGCAGTTCTTC.

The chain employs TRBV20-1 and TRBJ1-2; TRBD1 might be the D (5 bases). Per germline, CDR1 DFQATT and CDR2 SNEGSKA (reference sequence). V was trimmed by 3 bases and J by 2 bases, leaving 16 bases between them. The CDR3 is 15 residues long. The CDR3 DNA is TGCAGTGCTAGTCGGGCAGGGCTGGAGAACTATGGCTACACCTTC. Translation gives CSASRAGLENYGYTF.

In DNA, the CDR3 is TGTGCCATCAGAGGGGAGCGGGGGCCCTATGGCTACACCTTC. This translates into CAIRGERGPYGYTF. This chain links TRBV10-3 with TRBJ1-2, with D possibly being TRBD1 (6 bases). Trimming shortened V by 6 bases and J by 4 bases, and 15 bases separated the two germline ends. The CDR3 is 14 residues long. Germline lookup yields CDR1 ENHRY and CDR2 SYGVKD.

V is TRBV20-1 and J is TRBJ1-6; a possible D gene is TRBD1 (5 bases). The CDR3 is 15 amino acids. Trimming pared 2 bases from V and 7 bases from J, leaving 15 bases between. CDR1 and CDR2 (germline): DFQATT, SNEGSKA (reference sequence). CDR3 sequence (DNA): TGCAGTGCTAGATCCCACGGGGGAGGAAATTCACCCCTCCACTTT. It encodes CSARSHGGGNSPLHF.

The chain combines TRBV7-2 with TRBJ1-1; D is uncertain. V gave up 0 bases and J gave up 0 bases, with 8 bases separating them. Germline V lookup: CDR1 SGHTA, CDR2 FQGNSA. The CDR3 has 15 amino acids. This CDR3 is CASSLAMAMNTEAFF. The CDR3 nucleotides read TGTGCCAGCAGCTTAGCGATGGCCATGAACACTGAAGCTTTCTTT.

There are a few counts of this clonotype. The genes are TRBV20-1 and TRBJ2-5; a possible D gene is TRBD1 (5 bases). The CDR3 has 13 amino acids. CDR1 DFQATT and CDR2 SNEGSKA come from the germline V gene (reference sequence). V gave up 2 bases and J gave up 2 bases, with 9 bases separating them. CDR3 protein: CSARKAGQETQYF. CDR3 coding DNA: TGCAGTGCTAGAAAGGCAGGGCAAGAGACCCAGTACTTC.

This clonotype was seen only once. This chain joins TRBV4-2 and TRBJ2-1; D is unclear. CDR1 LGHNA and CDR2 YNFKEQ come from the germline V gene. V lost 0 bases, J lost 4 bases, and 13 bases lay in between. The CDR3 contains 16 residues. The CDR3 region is CASSQEIVKGYNEQFF. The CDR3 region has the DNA TGTGCCAGCAGCCAAGAGATCGTGAAGGGATACAATGAGCAGTTCTTC.

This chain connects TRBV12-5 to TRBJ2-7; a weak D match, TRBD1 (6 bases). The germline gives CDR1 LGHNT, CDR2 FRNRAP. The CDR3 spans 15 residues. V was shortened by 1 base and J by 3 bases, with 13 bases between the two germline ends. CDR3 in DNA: TGTGCTAGTGGTTTGGCGACAGGAATCTACTACGAGCAGTACTTC. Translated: CASGLATGIYYEQYF.

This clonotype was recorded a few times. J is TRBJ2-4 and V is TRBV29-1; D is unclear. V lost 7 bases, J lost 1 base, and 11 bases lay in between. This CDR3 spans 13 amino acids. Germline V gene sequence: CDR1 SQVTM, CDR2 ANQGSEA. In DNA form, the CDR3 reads TGCAGCGCGGCGGCCGGGGCCAAAAACATTCAGTACTTC. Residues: CSAAAGAKNIQYF.

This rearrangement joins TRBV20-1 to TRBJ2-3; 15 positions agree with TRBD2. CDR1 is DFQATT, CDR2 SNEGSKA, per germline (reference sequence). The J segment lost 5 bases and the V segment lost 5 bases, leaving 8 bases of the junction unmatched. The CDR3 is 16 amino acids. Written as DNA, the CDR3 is TGCAGTGCTGGCGCCGGGACTAGCGGGAGGAGAGATACGCAGTATTTT. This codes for CSAGAGTSGRRDTQYF.

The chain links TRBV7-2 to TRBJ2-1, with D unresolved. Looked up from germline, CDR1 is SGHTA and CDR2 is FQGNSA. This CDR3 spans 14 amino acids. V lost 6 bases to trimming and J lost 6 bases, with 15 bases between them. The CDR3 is CASSSPSSLNEQFF. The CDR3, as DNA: TGTGCCAGCAGTTCTCCTTCCAGCCTCAATGAGCAGTTCTTC.

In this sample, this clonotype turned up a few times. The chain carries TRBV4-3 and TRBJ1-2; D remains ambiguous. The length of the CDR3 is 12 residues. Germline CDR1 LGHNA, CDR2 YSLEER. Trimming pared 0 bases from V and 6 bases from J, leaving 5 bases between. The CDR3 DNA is TGCGCCAGCAGCCAAGACAGCGATGGCTACACCTTC. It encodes CASSQDSDGYTF.

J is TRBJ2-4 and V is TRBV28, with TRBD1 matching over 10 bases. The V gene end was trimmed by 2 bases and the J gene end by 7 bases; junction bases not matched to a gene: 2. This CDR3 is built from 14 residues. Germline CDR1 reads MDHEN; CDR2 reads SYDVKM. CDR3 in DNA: TGTGCCAGCAGTTTAGACAGGGGGCTTAACATTCAGTACTTC. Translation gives CASSLDRGLNIQYF.

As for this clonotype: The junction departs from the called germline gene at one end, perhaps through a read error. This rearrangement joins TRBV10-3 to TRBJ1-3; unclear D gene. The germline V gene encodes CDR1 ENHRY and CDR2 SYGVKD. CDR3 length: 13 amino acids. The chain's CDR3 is CAISGYAGSTIYF. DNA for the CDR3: TGTGCCATCAGTGGCTACGCTGGAAGCACCATATATTTT.

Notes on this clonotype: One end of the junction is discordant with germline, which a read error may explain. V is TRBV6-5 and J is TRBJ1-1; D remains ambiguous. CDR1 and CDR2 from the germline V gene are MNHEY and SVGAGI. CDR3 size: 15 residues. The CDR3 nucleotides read TGTGCCAGCACTTACGGGAGCCCCTTGAACACTGAAGCTTTCTTT. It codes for CASTYGSPLNTEAFF.

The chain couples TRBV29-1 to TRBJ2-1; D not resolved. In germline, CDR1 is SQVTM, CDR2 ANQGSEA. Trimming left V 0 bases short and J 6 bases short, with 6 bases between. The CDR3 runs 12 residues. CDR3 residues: CSVEERVNEQFF. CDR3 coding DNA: TGCAGCGTTGAAGAAAGGGTCAATGAGCAGTTCTTC.

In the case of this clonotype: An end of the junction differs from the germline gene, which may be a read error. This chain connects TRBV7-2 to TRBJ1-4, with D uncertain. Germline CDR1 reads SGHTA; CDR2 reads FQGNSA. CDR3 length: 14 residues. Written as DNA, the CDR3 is TGTGCCAGCAGCCCAATGTCGACTAATGAGAAACTGTTTTTT. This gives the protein CASSPMSTNEKLFF. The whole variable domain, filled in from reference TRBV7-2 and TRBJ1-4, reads GAGVSQSPSNKVTEKGKDVELRCDPISGHTALYWYRQSLGQGLEFLIYFQGNSAPDKSGLPSDRFSAERTGGSVSTLTIQRTQQEDSAVYLCASSPMSTNEKLFFGSGTQLSVL.

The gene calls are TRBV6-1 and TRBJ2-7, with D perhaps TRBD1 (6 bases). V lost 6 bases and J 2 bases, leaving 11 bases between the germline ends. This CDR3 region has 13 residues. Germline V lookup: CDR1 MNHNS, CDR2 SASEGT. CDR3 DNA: TGTGCCAGCAGGGACCCAGGGGCCTACGAGCAGTACTTC. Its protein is CASRDPGAYEQYF.

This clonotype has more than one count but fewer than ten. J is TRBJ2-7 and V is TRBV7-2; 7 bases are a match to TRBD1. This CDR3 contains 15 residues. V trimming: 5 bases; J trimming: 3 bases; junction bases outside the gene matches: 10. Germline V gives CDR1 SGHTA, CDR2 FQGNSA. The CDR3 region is CASSPKGDSFYEQYF. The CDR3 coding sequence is TGTGCCAGCAGCCCCAAAGGGGACAGCTTCTACGAGCAGTACTTC.